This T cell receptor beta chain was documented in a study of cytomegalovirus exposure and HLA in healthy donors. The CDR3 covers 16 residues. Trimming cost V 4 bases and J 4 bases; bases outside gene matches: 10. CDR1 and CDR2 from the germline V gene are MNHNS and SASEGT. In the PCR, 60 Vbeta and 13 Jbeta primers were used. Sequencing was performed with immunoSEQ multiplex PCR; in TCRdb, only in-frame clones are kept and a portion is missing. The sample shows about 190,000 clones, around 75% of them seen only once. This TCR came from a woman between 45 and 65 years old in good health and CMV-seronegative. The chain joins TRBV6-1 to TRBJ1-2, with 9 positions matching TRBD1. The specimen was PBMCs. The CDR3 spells CASSVSPGQGGYGYTF. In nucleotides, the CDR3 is TGTGCCAGCAGTGTTTCTCCGGGACAGGGCGGCTATGGCTACACCTTC.